The next 11 T cell receptor beta chains were all read from a single sample in a study of tumor-infiltrating lymphocytes in primary liver carcinoma. The input was around 0.5 ug total RNA; TCR beta cDNA was made from it with a constant-region primer. Employing slightly modified ARM-PCR, three nested multiplex PCR rounds were run, and these gave rise to the TCR beta libraries. TRBV1-TRBV30 forward and Cbeta reverse primers drove the first two roughly 10-cycle rounds. TCRdb reprocessed the multiplex PCR reads with MiXCR, giving one entry per CDR3 protein. The sample contains almost 200,000 distinct CDR3 sequences, around three fifths of which appear only once. Alongside blood RNA obtained from unsorted whole blood, germline DNA was also extracted. The source material was peripheral blood. The receptors stem from a woman aged 55-70 years with primary liver carcinoma and hepatitis B virus infection.

This clonotype was seen only a few times. The chain is built from TRBV5-1 and TRBJ2-6; D perhaps matches TRBD1 (6 bases). CDR3 length equals 17 residues. V gave up 0 bases and J gave up 0 bases, with 10 bases separating them. CDR1 is SGHRS and CDR2 is YFSETQ in the germline V gene. The CDR3 sequence: CASSLEATGSGANVLTF. The CDR3 DNA reads as TGCGCCAGCAGCTTGGAAGCGACAGGCTCTGGGGCCAACGTCCTGACTTTC.

Comments on this clonotype: One end of the junction does not line up with germline, which may come from a read error. The genes are TRBV29-1 and TRBJ2-2; the D gene could be TRBD1 or TRBD2 (5 bases each). Germline V gene sequence: CDR1 SQVTM, CDR2 ANQGSEA. The CDR3 runs 16 residues. The CDR3 region has the DNA TGCAGCGTTGAGTCCGGGGTCGGGGCGAACACCGGGGAGCTGGTCTTT. As protein: CSVESGVGANTGELVF.

Ten or more counts support this clonotype. The chain links TRBV12-3 or TRBV12-4 to TRBJ2-3; 8 nucleotides align to TRBD1. V shed 5 bases, J shed 0 bases, and the junction held 7 bases outside the gene matches. This CDR3 comprises 16 residues. The CDR3 DNA follows: TGTGCCAGCAGTGTACTTCGGACAGGGAGCACAGATACGCAGTATTTT. Protein sequence: CASSVLRTGSTDTQYF.

Points on this clonotype: The junction and the germline gene differ at one end; a read error may be behind it. The CDR3 DNA reads as TGTGCCAGCAGCCACTCCACAGGGATTTACACTGAAGCTCTCTTT. Protein: CASSHSTGIYTEALF. The chain employs TRBV7-8 and TRBJ1-1; D might be TRBD1 (6 bases). Germline lookup yields CDR1 SGHVS and CDR2 FQNEAQ. The CDR3 runs to 15 residues.

This clonotype was detected many times. V and J are TRBV6-1 and TRBJ2-7, with D tentatively TRBD2 (5 bases). Germline loops: CDR1 MNHNS, CDR2 SASEGT. This CDR3 has 14 amino acids. V lost 6 bases and J lost 0, with 12 bases in between. CDR3 amino acids: CASRGIGVSYEQYF. CDR3 DNA: TGTGCCAGCAGGGGAATCGGGGTCTCCTACGAGCAGTACTTC.

The chain couples TRBV28 to TRBJ1-2; 8 nucleotides align to TRBD1. This CDR3 region has 14 residues. V lost 6 bases, J lost 4 bases, and 7 bases stayed unmatched. CDR1 is MDHEN and CDR2 is SYDVKM in the germline V gene. The chain's CDR3 is CASSQGARGYGYTF. For the CDR3, the DNA is TGTGCCAGCAGCCAGGGGGCGCGAGGCTATGGCTACACCTTC.

As for this clonotype: This may be a read error: a much more frequent sequence differs by one nucleotide. V usage is TRBV4-1 and J usage is TRBJ2-2; TRBD2 aligns across 13 bases. V gave up 5 bases and J gave up 0 bases; unmatched junction bases: 6. From germline, CDR1 is MGHRA and CDR2 YSYEKL. This CDR3 comprises 18 residues. CDR3 amino acids: CASSYGTSGTANTGELFF. In nucleotides, the CDR3 is TGCGCCAGCAGCTACGGGACTAGCGGGACTGCGAACACCGGGGAGCTGTTTTTT.

This clonotype has at least ten counts. The chain's CDR3 is CASSPPPGQGGRSSYNEQFF. Here the CDR3 DNA reads TGTGCCAGCAGCCCTCCCCCGGGACAGGGAGGGCGAAGCTCCTACAATGAGCAGTTCTTC. The chain couples TRBV12-3 or TRBV12-4 to TRBJ2-1; TRBD1 aligns across 9 bases. V trimming: 6 bases; J trimming: 0 bases; junction bases outside the gene matches: 18. This CDR3 region has 20 residues.

This clonotype occurred many times. V and J are TRBV6-5 and TRBJ2-2; the D gene is possibly TRBD1 (5 bases). Trimming removed 7 bases at V and 5 bases at J, with 17 bases between. This CDR3 region has 15 residues. Germline V lookup: CDR1 MNHEY, CDR2 SVGAGI. The CDR3 coding sequence is TGTGCCAGCACCCCACGCAGGGCCCCGACCGGGGAGCTGTTTTTT. This codes for CASTPRRAPTGELFF.

In regard to this clonotype: Since a much larger clone is just one base distant, this may be a read error. The rearrangement uses TRBV4-1 and TRBJ2-2; 8 bases agree with TRBD2. This CDR3 has 16 amino acids. Germline V gene data show CDR1 as MGHRA and CDR2 as YSYEKL. DNA for the CDR3: TGCGCCAGCAGCCGCGGACTAGCTCAGAACACCTGGGAGCTGTTTTTT. It codes for CASSRGLAQNTWELFF.

The rearrangement links TRBV7-8 to TRBJ2-7, with 7 bases identical to TRBD2. CDR3 length: 13 residues. V was pared by 5 bases and J by 9 bases, with 10 bases of the junction left unmatched. CDR1 is SGHVS and CDR2 is FQNEAQ in the germline V gene. CDR3 in DNA: TGTGCCAGCAGCCCCCGGGACTACTATTTGCAGTACTTC. Translation: CASSPRDYYLQYF. Supplemented by reference TRBV7-8 and TRBJ2-7, the full variable domain reads GAGVSQSPRYKVAKRGQDVALRCDPISGHVSLFWYQQALGQGPEFLTYFQNEAQLDKSGLPSDRFFAERPEGSVSTLKIQRTQQEDSAVYLCASSPRDYYLQYFGPGTRLTVT.